This T cell receptor (beta chain) is drawn from a study of post-analysis software for immune sequencing data. Study-level background: Patients had relapsing-remitting, secondary progressive or progressive-relapsing multiple sclerosis; some lacked subtype.

Germline V lookup: CDR1 DFQATT, CDR2 SNEGSKA (reference sequence). The trim removed 5 bases at V and 13 bases at J, leaving 14 bases unmatched. The CDR3 sequence is 13 residues long. Study conclusions and caveats: When the samples were clustered directly with F measure, those that had been prepared in the same batch showed strong co-clustering. In patients, TRBV5-6, TRBV5-1 and TRBV20-1 belonged to 4 or 5 TRBV segments found more frequently than in controls. In multiple sclerosis, normalized Chao1 diversity was significantly below that of controls.

Unique molecular identifiers had been added to the TCR beta cDNA libraries. MiXCR was run by TCRdb on the PCR reads, yielding one entry per CDR3 protein. The sample records 150,000 to 200,000 distinct CDR3 sequences, under 40% being singletons. On this clonotype: Its target is unknown. A much more abundant neighbour one base away suggests this may be a read error.

The chain combines TRBV20-1 with TRBJ2-1, with TRBD2 identical over 7 bases. This specimen consisted of blood, obtained after autologous hematopoietic stem cell transplantation. The TCR comes from a girl between 5 and 17 years old with multiple sclerosis. CDR3 region: CSAPGTAGETQFF. CDR3 coding DNA: TGCAGTGCTCCCGGGACCGCGGGAGAGACCCAGTTCTTC.